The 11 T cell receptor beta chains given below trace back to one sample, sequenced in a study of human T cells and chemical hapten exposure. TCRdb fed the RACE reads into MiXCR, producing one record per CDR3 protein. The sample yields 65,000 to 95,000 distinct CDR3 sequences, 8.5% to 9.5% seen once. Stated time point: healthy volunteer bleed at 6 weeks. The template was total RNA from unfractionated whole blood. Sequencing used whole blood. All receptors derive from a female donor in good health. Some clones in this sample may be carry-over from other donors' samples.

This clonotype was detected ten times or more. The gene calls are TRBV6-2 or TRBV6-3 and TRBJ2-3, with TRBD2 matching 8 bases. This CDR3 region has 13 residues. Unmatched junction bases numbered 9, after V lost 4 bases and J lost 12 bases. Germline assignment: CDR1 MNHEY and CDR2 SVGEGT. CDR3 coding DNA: TGTGCCAGCAGTTCCACCCCCAGCGGGGGCCAGTATTTT. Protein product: CASSSTPSGGQYF.

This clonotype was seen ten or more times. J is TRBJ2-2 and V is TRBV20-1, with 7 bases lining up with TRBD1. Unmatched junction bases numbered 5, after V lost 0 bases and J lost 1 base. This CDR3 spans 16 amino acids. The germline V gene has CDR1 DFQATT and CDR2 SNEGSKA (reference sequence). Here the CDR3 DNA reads TGCAGTGCTAGAGATTTCAGACAGGGGAACACCGGGGAGCTGTTTTTT. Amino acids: CSARDFRQGNTGELFF.

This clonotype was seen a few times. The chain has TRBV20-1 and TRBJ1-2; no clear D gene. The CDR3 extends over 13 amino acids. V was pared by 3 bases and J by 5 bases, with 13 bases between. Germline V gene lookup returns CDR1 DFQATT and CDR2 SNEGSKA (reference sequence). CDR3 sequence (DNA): TGCAGTGCTAGGGCAGAATTGGGATATGGCTACACCTTC. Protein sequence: CSARAELGYGYTF.

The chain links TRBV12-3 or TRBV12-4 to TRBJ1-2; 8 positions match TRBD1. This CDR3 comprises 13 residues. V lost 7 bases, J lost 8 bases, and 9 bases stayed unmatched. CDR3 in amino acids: CASTRQGRSGYTF. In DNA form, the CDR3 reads TGTGCCAGCACCCGACAGGGGAGGTCGGGCTACACCTTC.

The CDR3, as DNA: TGCAGCGTTGAAGGAGTACGGCTGATAGGCTCTGAAGCTTTCTTT. This translates into CSVEGVRLIGSEAFF. The chain recombines TRBV29-1 with TRBJ1-1, with D unclear. The ends were cut back, 1 base at V and 6 bases at J, with 18 bases in the middle. This CDR3 comprises 15 residues. Germline V gives CDR1 SQVTM, CDR2 ANQGSEA.

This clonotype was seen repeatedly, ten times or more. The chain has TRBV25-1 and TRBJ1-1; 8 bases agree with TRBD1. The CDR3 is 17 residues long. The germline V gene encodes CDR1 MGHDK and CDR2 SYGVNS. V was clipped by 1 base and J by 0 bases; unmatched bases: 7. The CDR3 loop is CASSEWGTGEMNTEAFF. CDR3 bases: TGTGCCAGCAGTGAATGGGGGACAGGAGAGATGAACACTGAAGCTTTCTTT.

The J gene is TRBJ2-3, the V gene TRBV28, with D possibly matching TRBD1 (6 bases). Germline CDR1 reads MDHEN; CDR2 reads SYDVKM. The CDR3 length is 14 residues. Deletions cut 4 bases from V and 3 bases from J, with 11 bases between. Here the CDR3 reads CASSWGPGTDTQYF. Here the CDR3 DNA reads TGTGCCAGCAGTTGGGGGCCGGGGACAGATACGCAGTATTTT.

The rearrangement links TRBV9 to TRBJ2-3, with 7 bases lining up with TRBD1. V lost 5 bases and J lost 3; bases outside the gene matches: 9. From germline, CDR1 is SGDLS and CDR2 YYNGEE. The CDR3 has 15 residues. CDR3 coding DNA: TGTGCCAGCAGTGAGGGGGCCCGAGTAACAGATACGCAGTATTTT. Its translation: CASSEGARVTDTQYF.

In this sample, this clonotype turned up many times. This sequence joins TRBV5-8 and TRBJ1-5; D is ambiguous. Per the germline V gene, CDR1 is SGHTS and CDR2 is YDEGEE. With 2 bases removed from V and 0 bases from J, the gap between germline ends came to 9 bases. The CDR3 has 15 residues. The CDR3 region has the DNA TGTGCCAGCAGCTTTACAGTGGGTAGCAATCAGCCCCAGCATTTT. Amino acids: CASSFTVGSNQPQHF.

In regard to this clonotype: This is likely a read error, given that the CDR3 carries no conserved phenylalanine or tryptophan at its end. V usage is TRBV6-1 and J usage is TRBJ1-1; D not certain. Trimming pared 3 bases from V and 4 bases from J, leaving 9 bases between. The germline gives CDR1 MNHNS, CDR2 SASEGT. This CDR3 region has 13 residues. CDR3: CASSERGSTEAFS. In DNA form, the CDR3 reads TGTGCCAGCAGTGAGCGGGGTTCCACTGAAGCTTTCTCT.

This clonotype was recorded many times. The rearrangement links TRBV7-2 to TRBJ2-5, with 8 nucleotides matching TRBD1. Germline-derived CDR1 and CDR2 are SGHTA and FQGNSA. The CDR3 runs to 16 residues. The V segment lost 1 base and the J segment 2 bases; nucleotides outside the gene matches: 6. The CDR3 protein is CASSLGPGQGQETQYF. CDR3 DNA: TGTGCCAGCAGCTTAGGACCCGGACAGGGACAAGAGACCCAGTACTTC.